The rows below give T cell receptor beta chains drawn from one sample of a study of graft-versus-host responses after intestinal transplantation. Generated by immunoSEQ multiplex PCR, the TCRdb table keeps only in-frame clones and is missing some. The repertoire includes about 88,000 clones, about 91% of them detected once, and under 0.4% sits in the top ten. No antigen has been assigned to these receptors. Sequenced here: unstimulated CD4+ T cells sorted from spleen or lymph node cells, sampled before transplant. These receptors were collected from a human donor who was the organ donor for an intestinal transplant. The CDR3 runs from the conserved cysteine through the conserved F or W. Expanded clones get a size class; other rows say once, few or many, or leave the size out.

clone_size j_call v_call cdr3_aa
- TRBJ2-3 TRBV18 CASSPRLQGNTDTQYF
once TRBJ1-1 TRBV5-1 CASSLYFDSMNTEAFF
- TRBJ1-4 TRBV9 CASSPRGEKLFF
- TRBJ1-2 TRBV6-5 CASSPEGGNYYGYTF
- TRBJ2-4 TRBV30 CAWSVRLAGGENIQYF
once TRBJ2-5 TRBV11-2 CASSLGRGGLVQETQYF
few TRBJ2-7 TRBV5-1 CASSLGGLSYEQYF
few TRBJ2-5 TRBV7-6 CASSSRLRQETQYF
- TRBJ2-4 TRBV10-3 CAISEGQQEDIQYF
- TRBJ2-1 TRBV6-1 CASSESLMGRAPFF
- TRBJ1-1 TRBV7-9 CASSLRGQTEAFF
- TRBJ1-5 TRBV6-5 CASSLNRNQPQHF
- TRBJ1-2 TRBV30 CAWSAGSYGYTF
- TRBJ2-3 TRBV4-1 CASSQESRGRSGGGTDTQYF
- TRBJ1-1 TRBV7-9 CASSSDRGRAFF
- TRBJ2-3 TRBV5-1 CASSLATGDQYF
- TRBJ2-7 TRBV18 CASSSTGALYEQYF
- TRBJ1-1 TRBV6-1 CASSEWPGSRTEAFF
few TRBJ1-4 TRBV5-1 CASSLTFHEKLFF
- TRBJ2-5 TRBV25-1 CASSAQAGEETQYF
- TRBJ2-7 TRBV19 CASSILQLAGLDEQYF
- TRBJ1-1 TRBV11-3 CASSLVASTEAFF
- TRBJ1-6 TRBV15 CATSKGQGGFNSPLHF
- TRBJ1-1 TRBV5-1 CASSYPGQGITEAFF
few TRBJ2-5 TRBV5-1 CASSSQETQYF
- TRBJ2-7 TRBV28 CASSLPGRVYEQYF
- TRBJ2-3 TRBV5-8 CASSLMGLAENTDTQYF
- TRBJ2-3 TRBV7-7 CASSLGAGGTDTQYF
- TRBJ2-3 TRBV5-1 CASSGGAWGDTQYF
- TRBJ1-2 TRBV10-3 CAISRSNYGYTF
- TRBJ2-3 TRBV28 CAGAGGLAGRTDTQYF
- TRBJ2-1 TRBV9 CASSVAVGQGFWNEQFF
- TRBJ1-6 TRBV2 CASRQGYNSPLHF
- TRBJ2-2 TRBV19 CASSQSQGGWWTGELFF
- TRBJ1-2 TRBV6-5 CASSYLRGKDYGYTF
- TRBJ2-5 TRBV5-1 CASTGYGGHGAGALRETQYF